The 18 T cell receptor beta chains listed next were all sequenced from one sample in a study of blood T cell repertoires in COVID-19. Sequenced by immunoSEQ multiplex PCR; TCRdb stores in-frame clones only, minus some. The repertoire consists of 150,000 or so clones, with around 87% occurring once and the leading ten covering roughly 6.1%. Sequencing was performed on peripheral blood. These receptors originate from a man aged 80 or over with acute or convalescent COVID-19.

The rearrangement links TRBV19 to TRBJ1-6; possible D gene TRBD1, 5 bases. CDR1 and CDR2 from the germline V gene are LNHDA and SQIVND (reference sequence). V lost 6 bases and J lost 7, with 13 bases in between. This CDR3 is 14 amino acids long. The CDR3: CASRSGTGNSPLHF. CDR3 nucleotides: TGTGCCAGTAGATCCGGGACTGGAAATTCACCCCTCCACTTT.

The CDR3 DNA follows: TGTGCCAGCAGCTTAGCCTTCGCGCCCGGGGAGCTGTTTTTT. The encoded protein is CASSLAFAPGELFF. The rearrangement links TRBV11-2 to TRBJ2-2, with D hard to call. The V and J ends lost 1 base and 6 bases respectively, with 9 bases between them. The germline V gene has CDR1 SGHAT and CDR2 FQNNGV. The CDR3 length is 14 residues.

The chain couples TRBV11-2 to TRBJ2-1; 9 bases are a match to TRBD1. This CDR3 region has 15 residues. J lost 1 base, V lost 4 bases, and 2 bases had no gene match. Germline values: CDR1 SGHAT, CDR2 FQNNGV. The CDR3 is CASSSDRGSYNEQFF. The CDR3, as DNA: TGTGCCAGCAGCTCCGACAGGGGGTCCTACAATGAGCAGTTCTTC.

The chain links TRBV19 to TRBJ1-2, with TRBD1 identical over 7 bases. The V segment lost 6 bases and the J segment 6 bases; nucleotides outside the gene matches: 7. Germline V lookup: CDR1 LNHDA, CDR2 SQIVND (reference sequence). The CDR3 runs to 13 residues. CDR3 DNA: TGTGCCAGTAGATCGACAGGGAGAGATGGCTACACCTTC. This sequence encodes CASRSTGRDGYTF.

The chain combines TRBV7-8 with TRBJ2-5, with 7 bases lining up with TRBD2. V lost 1 base, J lost 5 bases, and 13 bases stayed unmatched. Germline CDR1 SGHVS, CDR2 FQNEAQ. The CDR3 runs 17 residues. CDR3 residues: CASSLVSGGTTGETQYF. CDR3 in DNA: TGTGCCAGCAGCTTAGTATCAGGTGGGACTACCGGTGAGACCCAGTACTTC.

This sequence joins TRBV5-1 and TRBJ2-2; no clear D gene. The V gene's germline CDR1 is SGHRS and CDR2 YFSETQ. V was pared by 0 bases and J by 3 bases, with 9 bases between. The CDR3 runs to 15 residues. The CDR3 loop reads CASSLGVMDTGELFF. In nucleotides, the CDR3 is TGCGCCAGCAGCTTGGGAGTTATGGACACCGGGGAGCTGTTTTTT.

The chain recombines TRBV19 with TRBJ1-1; possible D gene TRBD1, 5 bases. V lost 5 bases, J lost 1 base, and 14 bases lay in between. This CDR3 comprises 15 residues. The germline V gene has CDR1 LNHDA and CDR2 SQIVND (reference sequence). CDR3 nucleotide sequence: TGTGCCAGTAGTTCTGGGGCAGTGGAGAACACTGAAGCTTTCTTT. Encoded protein: CASSSGAVENTEAFF.

The chain uses TRBV6-5 and TRBJ1-1; TRBD1 is a possible D gene (6 bases). The CDR3 runs 14 residues. The germline V gene encodes CDR1 MNHEY and CDR2 SVGAGI. Trimming took 8 bases from V and 0 from J, leaving 13 bases between them. CDR3 bases: TGTGCCAGCGGGCAGGGGCTCATGAACACTGAAGCTTTCTTT. Protein: CASGQGLMNTEAFF.

The chain uses TRBV10-1 and TRBJ1-1; D gene uncertain. Germline V gives CDR1 WNHNN, CDR2 SYGVQD (reference sequence). With 2 bases removed from V and 1 base from J, the gap between germline ends came to 8 bases. This CDR3 is built from 14 residues. CDR3: CASSEREPNTEAFF. DNA of the CDR3: TGCGCCAGCAGTGAGCGGGAGCCGAACACTGAAGCTTTCTTT.

The V gene is TRBV7-9, the J gene TRBJ1-6; 7 positions agree with TRBD1. There are 16 residues in the CDR3. J lost 7 bases, V lost 5 bases, and 11 bases had no gene match. From germline, CDR1 is SEHNR and CDR2 FQNEAQ (reference sequence). CDR3 sequence (DNA): TGTGCCAGCAGCCGTCTATCGACAGGGTTGAATTCACCCCTCCACTTT. Translation: CASSRLSTGLNSPLHF.

This sequence joins TRBV10-3 and TRBJ1-2; the D is unclear. The CDR3 runs 14 residues. V was trimmed by 2 bases and J by 4 bases, leaving 11 bases between them. Per the germline V gene, CDR1 is ENHRY and CDR2 is SYGVKD. The CDR3, as DNA: TGTGCCATCAGTGAGACAGACATCAGCTATGGCTACACCTTC. Its protein is CAISETDISYGYTF.

The gene calls are TRBV9 and TRBJ2-1; 9 positions match TRBD2. This CDR3 is built from 15 residues. Germline V CDR1 and CDR2: SGDLS, YYNGEE. Germline trimming cut 2 bases from V and 2 bases from J; bases unmatched to any gene: 2. CDR3 protein: CASSVSGGTYNEQFF. The CDR3 bases are TGTGCCAGCAGCGTTAGCGGGGGTACCTACAATGAGCAGTTCTTC.

The chain carries TRBV4-1 and TRBJ2-2; no reliable D call. This CDR3 spans 15 amino acids. Trimming cost V 2 bases and J 5 bases, with 12 bases left between them. Per germline, CDR1 MGHRA and CDR2 YSYEKL. Written as DNA, the CDR3 is TGCGCCAGCAGCCAATTTGGCCAGTCGACCGGGGAGCTGTTTTTT. It translates to CASSQFGQSTGELFF.

J is TRBJ1-1 and V is TRBV14; no definite D call. The CDR3 is 12 residues long. V lost 3 bases to trimming and J lost 7 bases, with 9 bases between them. Germline values: CDR1 SGHDN, CDR2 FVKESK. The DNA for the CDR3 is TGTGCCAGCAGCCACCTCCCCGGTGAAGCTTTCTTT. Translated, it gives CASSHLPGEAFF.

This clone was picked up one time. This rearrangement joins TRBV18 to TRBJ1-3; D call uncertain. V lost 4 bases and J 1 base, leaving 11 bases between the germline ends. The CDR3 length is 15 residues. Germline V gene sequence: CDR1 KGHSH, CDR2 LQKENI. The CDR3 DNA is TGTGCCAGCTCACTCTCGGTCCTATCTGGAAACACCATATATTTT. It translates to CASSLSVLSGNTIYF.

This clone was observed a single time. The chain joins TRBV6-5 to TRBJ2-7, with a possible D match to TRBD1 (6 bases). V lost 10 bases and J lost 3, with 22 bases in between. The germline gives CDR1 MNHEY, CDR2 SVGAGI. The CDR3 runs to 15 residues. CDR3 loop: CATREQGIGVYEQYF. In nucleotides, the CDR3 is TGTGCCACCCGGGAACAGGGAATTGGGGTCTACGAGCAGTACTTC.

This chain joins TRBV18 and TRBJ2-6; 10 bases map to TRBD1. This CDR3 region has 18 residues. V shed 3 bases and J 2 bases; nucleotides not matched to a gene: 7. From germline, CDR1 is KGHSH and CDR2 LQKENI. DNA for the CDR3: TGTGCCAGCTCACCCGCCGGGACAGGGGTTGCTGGGGCCAACGTCCTGACTTTC. It yields the protein CASSPAGTGVAGANVLTF.

The chain joins TRBV7-9 to TRBJ2-5; weak D call: TRBD1 (5 bases). Looked up from germline, CDR1 is SEHNR and CDR2 is FQNEAQ (reference sequence). V shed 1 base and J shed 7 bases, with 19 bases lying between them. The CDR3 is made up of 16 amino acids. The DNA for the CDR3 is TGTGCCAGCAGCTTAGAGGGAACCCCGGGCACAGGGACCCAGTACTTC. Amino acids: CASSLEGTPGTGTQYF.